A selection of T cell receptor beta chains follows, all from one sample in a study of post-analysis software for immune sequencing data. TCRdb analysed the PCR reads with MiXCR anew, one entry per CDR3 protein. The sample lists 750,000 to 950,000 distinct CDR3 sequences; roughly 58% were seen once. Input material: blood. These receptors all stem from a girl aged 5-17 years with multiple sclerosis. Each CDR3 is given with its conserved first and last residue. The D gene is left open where the match is weak. Some rows mark clone size as missing; the rest say once, few, many or name a class of expanded clone.

clone_size,d_call,j_call,v_call,cdr3_aa,cdr3_nt
-,-,TRBJ2-5,TRBV9,CASSAEIPGQAYQETQYF,TGTGCCAGCAGCGCCGAGATCCCGGGACAAGCGTACCAAGAGACCCAGTACTTC
-,TRBD2,TRBJ2-1,TRBV7-9,CASSLEGGHGQFF,TGTGCCAGCAGCTTAGAGGGAGGGCATGGGCAGTTCTTC
-,-,TRBJ2-7,TRBV6-1,CASSESGARVYEQYF,TGTGCCAGCAGTGAATCGGGGGCCCGGGTCTACGAGCAGTACTTC
-,TRBD1,TRBJ1-2,TRBV7-3,CASSLIGQAPDSDGYTF,TGTGCCAGCAGCTTAATAGGACAGGCCCCTGATTCGGATGGCTACACCTTC
-,-,TRBJ1-5,TRBV9,CASSVDKGDQPQHF,TGTGCCAGCAGCGTAGATAAGGGGGATCAGCCCCAGCATTTT
once,-,TRBJ2-7,TRBV5-1,CASSFGRGSPYEQYF,TGCGCCAGCAGCTTCGGGCGGGGTAGCCCCTACGAGCAGTACTTC
few,-,TRBJ2-1,TRBV29-1,CSVLVQSYNEQFF,TGCAGCGTTTTAGTACAGTCCTACAATGAGCAGTTCTTC
few,-,TRBJ1-2,TRBV15,CATSKGYGYTF,TGTGCCACCAGCAAGGGTTATGGCTACACCTTC
-,-,TRBJ1-5,TRBV7-8,CASSRGKWGSNQPQHF,TGTGCCAGCAGCCGCGGAAAATGGGGTAGCAATCAGCCCCAGCATTTT
few,-,TRBJ2-7,TRBV4-1,CASSQALGYEQYF,TGCGCCAGCAGCCAAGCACTGGGCTACGAGCAGTACTTC
-,-,TRBJ2-7,TRBV10-3,CAISARDYYEQYF,TGTGCCATCAGTGCGAGGGATTACTACGAGCAGTACTTC
-,-,TRBJ1-5,TRBV20-1,CSASFGVNQPQHF,TGCAGTGCTAGTTTTGGAGTTAATCAGCCCCAGCATTTT
-,TRBD2,TRBJ2-7,TRBV10-3,CAISERTSGDYEQYF,TGTGCCATCAGTGAAAGGACTAGCGGGGACTACGAGCAGTACTTC
-,-,TRBJ1-1,TRBV15,CATSRDGGTEAFF,TGTGCCACCAGCAGAGATGGAGGGACTGAAGCTTTCTTT
-,-,TRBJ2-7,TRBV4-2,CASSQRSGDIGYEQYF,TGTGCCAGCAGCCAAAGATCGGGGGATATTGGCTACGAGCAGTACTTC
few,-,TRBJ1-2,TRBV12-3/TRBV12-4,CANNTDQGRLGYTF,TGTGCCAACAATACGGACCAGGGACGGCTTGGCTACACCTTC
-,-,TRBJ2-4,TRBV7-8,CASSLARQADSPLVSKNIQYF,TGTGCCAGCAGCTTAGCTAGACAGGCCGACTCTCCACTAGTCTCCAAAAACATTCAGTACTTC
-,TRBD2,TRBJ2-5,TRBV20-1,CSASSGIQETQYF,TGCAGTGCCTCGAGCGGGATTCAGGAGACCCAGTACTTC
-,TRBD1,TRBJ1-6,TRBV27,CASSLSGTGGSGVNSPLHF,TGTGCCAGCAGTTTATCTGGGACAGGAGGTTCGGGTGTTAATTCACCCCTCCACTTT
few,TRBD1,TRBJ1-1,TRBV6-5,CASSLGQGVTAFF,TGTGCCAGCAGCCTCGGACAGGGGGTGACTGCTTTCTTT
once,TRBD1,TRBJ1-2,TRBV6-1,CASSFLDRNYGYTF,TGTGCCAGCAGTTTTCTGGACAGGAACTATGGCTACACCTTC
once,TRBD2,TRBJ2-5,TRBV5-1,CASSLVGSGAETQYF,TGCGCCAGCAGCTTGGTGGGTAGCGGGGCCGAGACCCAGTACTTC
-,-,TRBJ2-6,TRBV20-1,CSARVQTRSSGANVLTF,TGCAGTGCTAGAGTTCAGACGCGATCCTCTGGGGCCAACGTCCTGACTTTC
-,-,TRBJ2-6,TRBV6-5,CASSRQSSGANVLTF,TGTGCCAGCAGTCGACAGAGCTCTGGGGCCAACGTCCTGACTTTC
-,TRBD2,TRBJ2-1,TRBV6-1,CASSEPASGSRSHEQFF,TGTGCCAGCAGTGAACCGGCTAGCGGGAGCAGGAGTCATGAGCAGTTCTTC
-,TRBD2,TRBJ2-1,TRBV5-1,CASSHRVAGGTYNEQFF,TGCGCCAGCAGCCACAGAGTAGCGGGGGGAACTTACAATGAGCAGTTCTTC
-,-,TRBJ1-6,TRBV7-2,CASAPLSDRVVPLHF,TGTGCCAGCGCTCCATTGTCGGACCGGGTAGTACCCCTCCACTTT
-,TRBD2,TRBJ2-3,TRBV5-1,CASSLDLLAGGPDTQYF,TGCGCCAGCAGCTTGGACCTACTAGCGGGGGGGCCGGATACGCAGTATTTT
-,TRBD1,TRBJ2-2,TRBV9,CASSTRQGINTGELFF,TGTGCCAGCAGCACCCGACAGGGGATAAACACCGGGGAGCTGTTTTTT
-,-,TRBJ1-1,TRBV12-3/TRBV12-4,CASSFRGLPEAFF,TGTGCCAGCAGTTTTCGTGGCTTGCCCGAAGCTTTCTTT
-,TRBD2,TRBJ2-7,TRBV6-2/TRBV6-3,CASSFTSGRSEEQYF,TGTGCCAGCAGTTTCACTAGCGGGAGAAGTGAAGAGCAGTACTTC
-,-,TRBJ2-5,TRBV28,CASRSSGFRETQYF,TGTGCCAGCAGATCAAGCGGGTTTAGGGAGACCCAGTACTTC
-,-,TRBJ2-1,TRBV15,CATKNRGGYNEQFF,TGTGCCACCAAAAACAGAGGGGGCTACAATGAGCAGTTCTTC
-,-,TRBJ2-3,TRBV4-1,CASSQVGVLAGTQYF,TGCGCCAGCAGCCAAGTGGGGGTGTTGGCAGGTACGCAGTATTTT
-,TRBD2,TRBJ2-1,TRBV7-9,CASSFMDPSGTINEQFF,TGTGCCAGCAGCTTCATGGACCCTAGCGGGACTATCAATGAGCAGTTCTTC
-,-,TRBJ2-1,TRBV14,CASSQGGQGIYNEQFF,TGTGCCAGCAGCCAAGGAGGGCAGGGAATTTACAATGAGCAGTTCTTC
-,-,TRBJ2-1,TRBV12-3/TRBV12-4,CASSSQETQFF,TGTGCCAGCAGTTCCCAAGAGACCCAGTTCTTC
-,TRBD1,TRBJ2-6,TRBV5-1,CASSPDRGRTGANVLTF,TGCGCCAGCAGCCCGGACAGGGGGCGAACAGGGGCCAACGTCCTGACTTTC
-,TRBD1,TRBJ2-7,TRBV14,CASSLITGTAIEQYF,TGTGCCAGCAGCCTGATCACCGGGACAGCCATCGAGCAGTACTTC
-,TRBD1,TRBJ1-5,TRBV20-1,CSAQMTGGSNQPQHF,TGCAGTGCTCAAATGACAGGGGGGAGCAATCAGCCCCAGCATTTT
-,-,TRBJ1-5,TRBV10-3,CAISAVTAPSGAQHF,TGTGCCATCAGTGCGGTTACAGCACCTTCGGGAGCCCAGCATTTT
-,-,TRBJ2-3,TRBV29-1,CSVQRNPTDTQYF,TGCAGCGTTCAACGGAACCCCACAGATACGCAGTATTTT
-,-,TRBJ2-7,TRBV10-3,CAISPGPSFEQYF,TGTGCCATCAGTCCGGGACCCTCGTTCGAGCAGTACTTC
-,-,TRBJ1-1,TRBV14,CASRPMGVDTEAFF,TGTGCCAGCAGGCCTATGGGGGTTGACACTGAAGCTTTCTTT
-,-,TRBJ2-5,TRBV7-9,CASSLVAEETQYF,TGTGCCAGCAGCTTAGTAGCGGAAGAGACCCAGTACTTC
-,TRBD2,TRBJ2-1,TRBV5-1,CASSLASGTLGEQFF,TGCGCCAGCAGCTTGGCTAGCGGCACCCTCGGTGAGCAGTTCTTC
-,-,TRBJ2-1,TRBV2,CASHGASYNEQFF,TGTGCCAGTCATGGGGCCTCCTACAATGAGCAGTTCTTC
-,-,TRBJ2-7,TRBV20-1,CSASPAGSTSYEQYF,TGCAGTGCTAGTCCTGCAGGCTCCACAAGCTACGAGCAGTACTTC